Presented here are 16 T cell receptor beta chains from one specimen sequenced in a study of T cell responses to AZD1222 COVID-19 vaccine. Sequenced by immunoSEQ multiplex PCR; TCRdb stores in-frame clones only, minus some. The sample lists under 200,000 clones; about nine tenths were seen once. Sequencing used peripheral blood, obtained on day 0 of AZD1222 vaccination. These receptors were taken from an adult in good health.

The gene calls are TRBV10-3 and TRBJ2-2; 7 nucleotides agree with TRBD2. This CDR3 has 14 amino acids. Germline V gene sequence: CDR1 ENHRY, CDR2 SYGVKD. V was clipped by 6 bases and J by 5 bases; unmatched bases: 6. CDR3 sequence (DNA): TGTGCCATCAGCCCGGGACTACAAACCGGGGAGCTGTTTTTT. Protein product: CAISPGLQTGELFF.

This clone was observed once. This chain joins TRBV18 and TRBJ2-6; tentative D call: TRBD2 (6 bases). CDR3 length: 22 amino acids. V was shortened by 7 bases and J by 0 bases, with 31 bases between the two germline ends. Per germline, CDR1 KGHSH and CDR2 LQKENI. Here the CDR3 reads CASLRYSPTRADYHSGANVLTF. CDR3 nucleotides: TGTGCCAGCTTACGTTACTCACCGACTAGGGCAGATTACCACTCTGGGGCCAACGTCCTGACTTTC.

The gene calls are TRBV3-1 (or the pseudogene TRBV3-2) and TRBJ1-4; D is perhaps TRBD1 (5 bases). The length of the CDR3 is 16 residues. Germline V gives CDR1 LGHDT, CDR2 YNNKEL (reference sequence). V was shortened by 2 bases and J by 6 bases, with 16 bases between the two germline ends. In DNA, the CDR3 is TGTGCCAGCAGCCAATGGAGCGTGGGGGATTATGAAAAACTGTTTTTT. Protein product: CASSQWSVGDYEKLFF.

The chain links TRBV5-1 to TRBJ2-4; maybe TRBD1 (6 bases). V was clipped by 3 bases and J by 6 bases, with 13 bases between them. Germline V CDR1 and CDR2: SGHRS, YFSETQ. The CDR3 spans 14 residues. The CDR3 coding sequence is TGCGCCAGCAGCTCCCAACAGGGTACAAACATTCAGTACTTC. Protein: CASSSQQGTNIQYF.

This chain joins TRBV2 and TRBJ2-3, with TRBD1 identical over 8 bases. Germline V gene lookup returns CDR1 SNHLY and CDR2 FYNNEI. CDR3 length: 15 amino acids. Unmatched junction bases numbered 6, after V lost 6 bases and J lost 1 base. CDR3 sequence (DNA): TGTGCCAGCAGAACACAGGGGGTGGGCACAGATACGCAGTATTTT. Translating it yields CASRTQGVGTDTQYF.

This rearrangement joins TRBV10-2 to TRBJ2-1; D unresolved. CDR1 is WSHSY, CDR2 SAAADI, per germline. V lost 7 bases and J lost 8, with 15 bases in between. The CDR3 extends over 13 amino acids. CDR3 in amino acids: CASTPATHDEQFF. CDR3 sequence (DNA): TGCGCCAGCACCCCGGCTACTCATGATGAGCAGTTCTTC.

J is TRBJ2-3 and V is TRBV7-9, with 8 bases fitting TRBD2. In germline, CDR1 is SEHNR, CDR2 FQNEAQ (reference sequence). Trimming removed 5 bases from V and 5 bases from J; junction bases left unmatched: 6. The CDR3 has 14 residues. The CDR3: CASSPGGAGDTQYF. In DNA form, the CDR3 reads TGTGCCAGCAGCCCCGGGGGGGCGGGAGATACGCAGTATTTT.

The rearrangement uses TRBV18 and TRBJ2-3, with a weak D call TRBD2 (6 bases). This CDR3 has 15 amino acids. CDR1 is KGHSH, CDR2 LQKENI, per germline. V gave up 7 bases and J gave up 2 bases, with 16 bases separating them. CDR3 bases: TGTGCCAGCTTTCCCGGGGCGGACTACACAGATACGCAGTATTTT. Its translation is CASFPGADYTDTQYF. The complete variable domain, with remaining parts taken from reference TRBV18 and TRBJ2-3, reads NAGVMQNPRHLVRRRGQEARLRCSPMKGHSHVYWYRQLPEEGLKFMVYLQKENIIDESGMPKERFSAEFPKEGPSILRIQQVVRGDSAAYFCASFPGADYTDTQYFGPGTRLTVL.

This sequence joins TRBV12-3 or TRBV12-4 and TRBJ1-2; no firm D call. V gave up 6 bases and J gave up 10 bases, with 15 bases separating them. The CDR3 loop spans 12 amino acids. The CDR3 loop is CASSSPPGAYTF. The CDR3 coding sequence is TGTGCCAGCAGCTCACCCCCCGGTGCCTACACCTTC.

The rearrangement links TRBV19 to TRBJ2-5, with 11 bases that match TRBD2. The CDR3 totals 16 residues. J was trimmed by 4 bases and V by 4 bases; bases with no gene match: 8. Germline CDR1 reads LNHDA; CDR2 reads SQIVND (reference sequence). The CDR3 loop reads CASSRHPSGGSETQYF. The CDR3 DNA reads as TGTGCCAGTAGTAGGCACCCTAGCGGGGGGTCAGAGACCCAGTACTTC.

The chain joins TRBV3-1 (or the pseudogene TRBV3-2) to TRBJ2-7; D uncertain. The V gene lost 3 bases and the J gene lost 0 bases, with 6 bases spanning the gap. Germline V gene lookup returns CDR1 LGHDT and CDR2 YNNKEL (reference sequence). The CDR3 has 13 residues. The CDR3 protein is CASSHINSYEQYF. CDR3 coding DNA: TGTGCCAGCAGCCATATCAACTCCTACGAGCAGTACTTC.

The chain is built from TRBV2 and TRBJ2-3, with D possibly matching TRBD2 (7 bases). This CDR3 contains 14 residues. Germline assignment: CDR1 SNHLY and CDR2 FYNNEI. Between the trimmed V and J ends, which lost 10 bases and 2 bases, there was a span of 16 bases. CDR3 protein: CANLRGGSTDTQYF. As DNA, the CDR3 is TGTGCCAACCTGAGGGGGGGGTCCACAGATACGCAGTATTTT. The full variable domain, with the rest looked up from reference TRBV2 and TRBJ2-3, is EPEVTQTPSHQVTQMGQEVILRCVPISNHLYFYWYRQILGQKVEFLVSFYNNEISEKSEIFDDQFSVERPDGSNFTLKIRSTKLEDSAMYFCANLRGGSTDTQYFGPGTRLTVL.

CDR3: CASLLQGNYGYTF. DNA of the CDR3: TGTGCCAGCCTCTTGCAGGGGAACTATGGCTACACCTTC. This rearrangement joins TRBV28 to TRBJ1-2, with a tentative D call TRBD1 (6 bases). This CDR3 is 13 amino acids long. Between the trimmed V and J ends, which lost 8 bases and 2 bases, there was a span of 12 bases. Germline-derived CDR1 and CDR2 are MDHEN and SYDVKM.

This clone was observed a single time. The chain uses TRBV6-2 or TRBV6-3 and TRBJ1-5; D gene ambiguous. In germline, CDR1 is MNHEY, CDR2 SVGEGT. The CDR3 runs 16 residues. V lost 5 bases and J 2 bases, leaving 16 bases between the germline ends. The CDR3 region has the DNA TGTGCCAGCAGTCCGGCGACGATAGGTGGCAATCAGCCCCAGCATTTT. It codes for CASSPATIGGNQPQHF.

The chain uses TRBV14 and TRBJ2-5; 9 bases are shared with TRBD1. Germline V gives CDR1 SGHDN, CDR2 FVKESK. The CDR3 is 16 residues long. V lost 0 bases, J lost 7 bases, and 9 bases stayed unmatched. The CDR3 protein is CASSQDLGQGVVTQYF. CDR3 coding DNA: TGTGCCAGCAGCCAAGACTTGGGACAGGGAGTTGTGACCCAGTACTTC.

The genes are TRBV5-1 and TRBJ1-2, with 9 nucleotides matching TRBD1. CDR1 and CDR2 from the germline V gene are SGHRS and YFSETQ. V shed 1 base and J 7 bases; nucleotides not matched to a gene: 2. The CDR3 length is 13 residues. The CDR3 nucleotides are TGCGCCAGCAGCTTGACAGGGGGCAGTGGCTACACCTTC. Translated: CASSLTGGSGYTF.